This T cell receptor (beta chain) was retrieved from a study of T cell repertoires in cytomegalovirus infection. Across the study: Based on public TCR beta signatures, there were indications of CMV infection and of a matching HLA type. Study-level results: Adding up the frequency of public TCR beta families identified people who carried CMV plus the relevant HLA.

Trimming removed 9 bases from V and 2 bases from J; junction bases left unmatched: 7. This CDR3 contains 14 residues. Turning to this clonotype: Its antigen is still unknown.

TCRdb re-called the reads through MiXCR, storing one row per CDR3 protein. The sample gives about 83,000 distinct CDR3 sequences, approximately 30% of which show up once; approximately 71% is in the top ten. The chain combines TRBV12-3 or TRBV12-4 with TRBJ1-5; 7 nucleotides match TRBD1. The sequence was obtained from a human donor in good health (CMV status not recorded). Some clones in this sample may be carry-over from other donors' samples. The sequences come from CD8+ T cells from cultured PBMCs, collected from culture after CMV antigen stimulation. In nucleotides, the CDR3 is TGTGCCAGTACCGCCGGGACAGGCAATCAGCCCCAGCATTTT. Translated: CASTAGTGNQPQHF.